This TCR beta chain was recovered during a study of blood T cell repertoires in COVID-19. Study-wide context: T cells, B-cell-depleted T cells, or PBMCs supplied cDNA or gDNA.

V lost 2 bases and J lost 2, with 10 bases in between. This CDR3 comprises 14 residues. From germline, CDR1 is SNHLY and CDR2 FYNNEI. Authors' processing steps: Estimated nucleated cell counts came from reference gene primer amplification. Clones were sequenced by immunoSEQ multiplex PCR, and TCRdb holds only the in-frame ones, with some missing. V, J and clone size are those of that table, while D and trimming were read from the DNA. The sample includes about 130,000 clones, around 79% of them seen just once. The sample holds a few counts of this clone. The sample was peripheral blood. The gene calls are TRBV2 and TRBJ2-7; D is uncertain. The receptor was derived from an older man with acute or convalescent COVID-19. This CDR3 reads CASSEIVEAYEQYF. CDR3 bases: TGTGCCAGCAGTGAAATCGTAGAAGCCTACGAGCAGTACTTC.